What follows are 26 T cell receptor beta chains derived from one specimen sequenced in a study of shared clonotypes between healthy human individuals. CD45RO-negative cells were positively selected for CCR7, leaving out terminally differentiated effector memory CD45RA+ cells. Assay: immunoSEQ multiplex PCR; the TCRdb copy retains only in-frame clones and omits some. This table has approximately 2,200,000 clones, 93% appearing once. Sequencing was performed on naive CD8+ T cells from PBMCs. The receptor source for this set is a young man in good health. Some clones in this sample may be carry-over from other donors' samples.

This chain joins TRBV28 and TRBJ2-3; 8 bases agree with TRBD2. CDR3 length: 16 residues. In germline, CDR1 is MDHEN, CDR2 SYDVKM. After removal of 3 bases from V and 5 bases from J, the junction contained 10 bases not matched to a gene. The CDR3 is CASSFPRREVVDTQYF. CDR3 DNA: TGTGCCAGCAGTTTCCCTAGGCGGGAGGTTGTAGATACGCAGTATTTT.

The CDR3 DNA reads TGTGCCAGCAGCTTAGACGTGAGATATGGCAATCAGCCCCAGCATTTT. It yields the protein CASSLDVRYGNQPQHF. This chain uses TRBV7-2 with TRBJ1-5; D is undetermined. The CDR3 has 16 amino acids. Germline V CDR1 and CDR2: SGHTA, FQGNSA. Trimming left V 1 base short and J 2 bases short, with 12 bases between.

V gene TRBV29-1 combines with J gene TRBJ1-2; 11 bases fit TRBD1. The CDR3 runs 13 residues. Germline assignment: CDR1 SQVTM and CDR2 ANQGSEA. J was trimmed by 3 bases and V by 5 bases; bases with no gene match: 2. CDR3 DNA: TGCAGCGTTCGGACAGGGGGCTACTATGGCTACACCTTC. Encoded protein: CSVRTGGYYGYTF.

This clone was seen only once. The CDR3 DNA is TGTGCCAGCAGTTTAAAGATCGGGTCTACTGGCGTCGGTGAAAAACTGTTTTTT. It translates to CASSLKIGSTGVGEKLFF. The rearrangement joins TRBV27 to TRBJ1-4; the D is unclear. Looked up from germline, CDR1 is MNHEY and CDR2 is SMNVEV (reference sequence). V gave up 2 bases and J gave up 7 bases, with 23 bases separating them. The length of the CDR3 is 18 residues.

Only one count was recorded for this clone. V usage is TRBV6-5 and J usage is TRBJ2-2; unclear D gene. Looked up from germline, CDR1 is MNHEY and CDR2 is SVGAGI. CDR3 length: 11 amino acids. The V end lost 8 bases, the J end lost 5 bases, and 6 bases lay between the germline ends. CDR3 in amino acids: CASGITGELFF. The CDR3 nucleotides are TGTGCCAGCGGAATAACCGGGGAGCTGTTTTTT.

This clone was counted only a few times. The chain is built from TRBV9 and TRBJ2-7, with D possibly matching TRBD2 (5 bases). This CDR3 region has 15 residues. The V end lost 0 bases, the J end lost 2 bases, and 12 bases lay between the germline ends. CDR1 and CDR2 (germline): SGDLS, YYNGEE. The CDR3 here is CASSVGRALTYEQYF. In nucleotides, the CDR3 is TGTGCCAGCAGCGTAGGGCGGGCTCTGACCTACGAGCAGTACTTC. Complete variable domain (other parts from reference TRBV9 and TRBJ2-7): DSGVTQTPKHLITATGQRVTLRCSPRSGDLSVYWYQQSLDQGLQFLIQYYNGEERAKGNILERFSAQQFPDLHSELNLSSLELGDSALYFCASSVGRALTYEQYFGPGTRLTVT.

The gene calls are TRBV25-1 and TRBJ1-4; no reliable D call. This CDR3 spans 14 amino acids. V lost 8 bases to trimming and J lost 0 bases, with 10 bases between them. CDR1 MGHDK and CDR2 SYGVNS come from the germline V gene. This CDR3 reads CASSPWPTNEKLFF. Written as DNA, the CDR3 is TGTGCCAGCTCCCCTTGGCCAACTAATGAAAAACTGTTTTTT. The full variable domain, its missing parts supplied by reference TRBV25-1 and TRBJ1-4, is EADIYQTPRYLVIGTGKKITLECSQTMGHDKMYWYQQDPGMELHLIHYSYGVNSTEKGDLSSESTVSRIRTEHFPLTLESARPSHTSQYLCASSPWPTNEKLFFGSGTQLSVL.

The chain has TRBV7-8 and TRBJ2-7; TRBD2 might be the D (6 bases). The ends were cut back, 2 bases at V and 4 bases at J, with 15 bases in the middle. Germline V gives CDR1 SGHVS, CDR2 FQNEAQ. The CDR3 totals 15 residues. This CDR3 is CASSLIRGSAYEQYF. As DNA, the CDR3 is TGTGCCAGCAGCTTAATTCGGGGGTCTGCGTACGAGCAGTACTTC.

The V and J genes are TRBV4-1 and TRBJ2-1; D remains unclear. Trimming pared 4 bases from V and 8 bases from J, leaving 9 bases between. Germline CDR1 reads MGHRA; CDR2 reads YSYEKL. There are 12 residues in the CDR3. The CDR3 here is CASSPRSDEQFF. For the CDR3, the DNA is TGCGCCAGCAGCCCGCGAAGTGATGAGCAGTTCTTC.

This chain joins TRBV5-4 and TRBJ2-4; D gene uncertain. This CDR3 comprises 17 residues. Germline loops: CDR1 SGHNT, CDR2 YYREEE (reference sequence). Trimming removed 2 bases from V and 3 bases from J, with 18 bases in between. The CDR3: CASSFRLPGRDKNIQYF. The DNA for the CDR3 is TGTGCCAGCAGCTTCAGGCTCCCTGGGCGAGACAAAAACATTCAGTACTTC.

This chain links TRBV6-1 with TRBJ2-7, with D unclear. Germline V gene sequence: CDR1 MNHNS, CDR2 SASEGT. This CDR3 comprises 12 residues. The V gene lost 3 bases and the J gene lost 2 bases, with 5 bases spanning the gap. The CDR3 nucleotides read TGTGCCAGCAGTGACAGCACCTACGAGCAGTACTTC. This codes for CASSDSTYEQYF.

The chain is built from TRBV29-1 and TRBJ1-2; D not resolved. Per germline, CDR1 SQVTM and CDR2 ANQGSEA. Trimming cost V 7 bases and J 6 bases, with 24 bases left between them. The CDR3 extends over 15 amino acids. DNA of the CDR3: TGCAGCGCCGCGGCCTCGGGGTATAGGATAGATGGCTACACCTTC. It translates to CSAAASGYRIDGYTF.

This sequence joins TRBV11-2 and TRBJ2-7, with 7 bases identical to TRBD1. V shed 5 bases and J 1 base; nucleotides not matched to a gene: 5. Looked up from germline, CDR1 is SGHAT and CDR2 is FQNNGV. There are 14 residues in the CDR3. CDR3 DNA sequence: TGTGCCAGCAGCACCAAGGGACAGTCCTACGAGCAGTACTTC. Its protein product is CASSTKGQSYEQYF.

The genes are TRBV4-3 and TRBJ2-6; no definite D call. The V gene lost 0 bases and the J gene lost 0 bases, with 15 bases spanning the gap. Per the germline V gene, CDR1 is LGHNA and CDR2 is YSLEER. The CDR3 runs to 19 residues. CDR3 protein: CASSQDRWAGSSGANVLTF. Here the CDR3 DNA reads TGCGCCAGCAGCCAAGATCGGTGGGCAGGTTCCTCTGGGGCCAACGTCCTGACTTTC.

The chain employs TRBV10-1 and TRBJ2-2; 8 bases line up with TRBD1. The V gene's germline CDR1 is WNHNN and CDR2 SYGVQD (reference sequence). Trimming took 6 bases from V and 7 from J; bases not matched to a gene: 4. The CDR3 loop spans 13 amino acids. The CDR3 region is CASRQGVGGELFF. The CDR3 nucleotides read TGCGCCAGCAGACAGGGGGTAGGCGGGGAGCTGTTTTTT.

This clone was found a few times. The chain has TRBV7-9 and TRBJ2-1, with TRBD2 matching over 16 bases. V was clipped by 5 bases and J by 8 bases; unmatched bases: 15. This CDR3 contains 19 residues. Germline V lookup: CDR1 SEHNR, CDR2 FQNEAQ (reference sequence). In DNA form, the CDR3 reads TGTGCCAGCAGCCGAATCCCGGGACTAGCGGGAGGGCAATTCGATGAGCAGTTCTTC. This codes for CASSRIPGLAGGQFDEQFF.

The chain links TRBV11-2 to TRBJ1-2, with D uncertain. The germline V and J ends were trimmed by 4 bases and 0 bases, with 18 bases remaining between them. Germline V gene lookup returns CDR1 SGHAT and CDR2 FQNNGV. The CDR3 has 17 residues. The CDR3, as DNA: TGTGCCAGCAGCTCAAATCTGGACGCGCGTCCTAACTATGGCTACACCTTC. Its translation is CASSSNLDARPNYGYTF.

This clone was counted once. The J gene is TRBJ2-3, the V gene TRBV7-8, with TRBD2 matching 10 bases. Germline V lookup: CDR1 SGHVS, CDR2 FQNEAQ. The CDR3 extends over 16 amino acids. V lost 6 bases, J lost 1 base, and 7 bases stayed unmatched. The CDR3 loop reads CASSNLAGAGTDTQYF. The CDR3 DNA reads TGTGCCAGCAGTAACCTAGCGGGAGCGGGCACAGATACGCAGTATTTT.

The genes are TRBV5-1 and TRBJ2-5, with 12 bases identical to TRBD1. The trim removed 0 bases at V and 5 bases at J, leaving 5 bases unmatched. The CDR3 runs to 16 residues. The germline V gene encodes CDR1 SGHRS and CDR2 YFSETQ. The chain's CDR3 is CASSLEGQGAEETQYF. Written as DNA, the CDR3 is TGCGCCAGCAGCTTGGAGGGACAGGGGGCCGAGGAGACCCAGTACTTC.

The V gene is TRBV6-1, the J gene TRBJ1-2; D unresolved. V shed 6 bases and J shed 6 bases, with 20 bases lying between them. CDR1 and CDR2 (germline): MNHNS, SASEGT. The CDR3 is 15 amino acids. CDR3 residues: CASRVTLGDGNGYTF. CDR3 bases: TGTGCCAGCAGGGTTACCCTGGGCGACGGCAATGGCTACACCTTC.

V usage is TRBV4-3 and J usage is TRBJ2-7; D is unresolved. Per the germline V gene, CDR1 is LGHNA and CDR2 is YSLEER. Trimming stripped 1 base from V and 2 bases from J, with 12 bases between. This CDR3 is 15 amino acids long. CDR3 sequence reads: CASSQVGSPTYEQYF. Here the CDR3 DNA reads TGCGCCAGCAGCCAAGTGGGCAGCCCAACCTACGAGCAGTACTTC.

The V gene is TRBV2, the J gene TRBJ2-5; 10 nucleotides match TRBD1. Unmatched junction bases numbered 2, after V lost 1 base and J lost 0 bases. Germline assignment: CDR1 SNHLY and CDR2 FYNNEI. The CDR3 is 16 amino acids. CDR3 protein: CASSEETGGYQETQYF. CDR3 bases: TGTGCCAGCAGTGAAGAGACAGGGGGCTACCAAGAGACCCAGTACTTC.

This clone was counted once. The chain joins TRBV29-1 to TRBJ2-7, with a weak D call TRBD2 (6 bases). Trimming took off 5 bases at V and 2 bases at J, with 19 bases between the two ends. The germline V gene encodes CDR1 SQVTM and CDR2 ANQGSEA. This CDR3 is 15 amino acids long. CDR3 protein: CSVCSGVTCPYEQYF. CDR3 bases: TGCAGCGTTTGTAGCGGAGTGACCTGCCCCTACGAGCAGTACTTC.

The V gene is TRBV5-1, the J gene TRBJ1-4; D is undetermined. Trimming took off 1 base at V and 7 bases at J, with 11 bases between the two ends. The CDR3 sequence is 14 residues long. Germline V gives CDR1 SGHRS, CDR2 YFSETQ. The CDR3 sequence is CASSLPGRFEKLFF. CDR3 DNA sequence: TGCGCCAGCAGCTTGCCCGGACGGTTTGAAAAACTGTTTTTT.

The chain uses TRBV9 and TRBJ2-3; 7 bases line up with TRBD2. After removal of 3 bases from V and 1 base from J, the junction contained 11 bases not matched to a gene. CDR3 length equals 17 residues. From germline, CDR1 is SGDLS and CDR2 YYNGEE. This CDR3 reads CASSAPFGRERTDTQYF. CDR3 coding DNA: TGTGCCAGCAGCGCACCCTTTGGGCGGGAGCGCACAGATACGCAGTATTTT.

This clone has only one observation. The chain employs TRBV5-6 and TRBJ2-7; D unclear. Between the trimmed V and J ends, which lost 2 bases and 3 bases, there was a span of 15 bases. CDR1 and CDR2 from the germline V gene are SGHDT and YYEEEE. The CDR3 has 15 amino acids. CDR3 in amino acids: CASSFSQAPVYEQYF. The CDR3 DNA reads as TGTGCCAGCAGCTTTTCTCAGGCTCCGGTCTACGAGCAGTACTTC.